The 17 T cell receptor beta chains given below trace back to one sample, sequenced in a study of early stage breast cancer tumors. Repertoires were generated with immunoSEQ multiplex PCR, while TCRdb's copy carries only in-frame clones and drops some. This sample has approximately 33,000 clones; roughly 77% occur once, and the top ten carry about 4.3%. Sequences were obtained from blood. The receptors were sampled from a person in their 40s with breast cancer.

The DNA for the CDR3 is TGTGCCAGCAGCTTGCGCCCCCGACTAGCGGACATATACAATGAGCAGTTCTTC. This gives the protein CASSLRPRLADIYNEQFF. The chain links TRBV5-5 to TRBJ2-1; 9 nucleotides match TRBD2. Germline CDR1 reads SGHKS; CDR2 reads YYEKEE (reference sequence). This CDR3 region has 18 residues. V was pared by 1 base and J by 4 bases, with 12 bases of the junction left unmatched.

The chain carries TRBV7-3 and TRBJ2-3; 10 nucleotides line up with TRBD1. V lost 5 bases to trimming and J lost 5 bases; unmatched junction nucleotides: 4. The CDR3 runs 14 residues. CDR1 and CDR2 from the germline V gene are SGHTA and FQGTGA. The DNA of the CDR3 is TGTGCCAGCAGCAGACAGGGGGCTGGAGATACGCAGTATTTT. This translates into CASSRQGAGDTQYF.

This chain links TRBV30 with TRBJ2-1; TRBD1 matches at 8 bases. Looked up from germline, CDR1 is GTSNPN and CDR2 is SVGIG (reference sequence). The CDR3 has 14 amino acids. Trimming at V came to 0 bases and at J to 6 bases, leaving 4 bases not matched to a gene. The CDR3 coding sequence is TGTGCCTGGAGTGTAGGGACAGGTTTCAATGAGCAGTTCTTC. It is translated as CAWSVGTGFNEQFF. The full variable domain, rest sourced from reference TRBV30 and TRBJ2-1, is SQTIHQWPATLVQPVGSPLSLECTVEGTSNPNLYWYRQAAGRGLQLLFYSVGIGQISSEVPQNLSASRPQDRQFILSSKKLLLSDSGFYLCAWSVGTGFNEQFFGPGTRLTVL.

The chain combines TRBV7-2 with TRBJ2-2; D unresolved. This CDR3 contains 13 residues. CDR1 and CDR2 (germline): SGHTA, FQGNSA. With 0 bases removed from V and 7 bases from J, the gap between germline ends came to 6 bases. The chain's CDR3 is CASSLAQDGELFF. The CDR3, as DNA: TGTGCCAGCAGCTTAGCGCAAGACGGGGAGCTGTTTTTT.

The CDR3 DNA reads TGTGCCTGGGCAGGGGGGATAGACTACGAGCAGTACTTC. Amino acid sequence: CAWAGGIDYEQYF. The chain combines TRBV30 with TRBJ2-7; perhaps TRBD1 as D (7 bases). Germline CDR1 GTSNPN, CDR2 SVGIG (reference sequence). This CDR3 contains 13 residues. Deletions cut 5 bases from V and 3 bases from J, with 14 bases between.

The table lists this clone with a few counts. This chain links TRBV6-1 with TRBJ1-2, with a weak D call TRBD1 (5 bases). Germline V gives CDR1 MNHNS, CDR2 SASEGT. Trimming stripped 4 bases from V and 4 bases from J, with 10 bases between. This CDR3 spans 13 amino acids. DNA for the CDR3: TGTGCCAGCAGTGGGGGACGGTTCTATGGCTACACCTTC. It specifies CASSGGRFYGYTF.

The chain employs TRBV30 and TRBJ1-2; D is undetermined. Germline values: CDR1 GTSNPN, CDR2 SVGIG (reference sequence). There are 12 residues in the CDR3. Trimming stripped 0 bases from V and 4 bases from J, with 6 bases between. The CDR3 reads CAWSVLFYGYTF. The CDR3 DNA follows: TGTGCCTGGAGTGTACTTTTCTATGGCTACACCTTC.

This clone has more than one count but fewer than ten. The chain uses TRBV2 and TRBJ1-1; D possibly corresponds to TRBD1 (5 bases). The V end lost 8 bases, the J end lost 0 bases, and 7 bases lay between the germline ends. The CDR3 is made up of 12 amino acids. Germline CDR1 is SNHLY and CDR2 is FYNNEI. Here the CDR3 DNA reads TGTGCCAGCGGGGGGGTGAACACTGAAGCTTTCTTT. Translating it yields CASGGVNTEAFF.

The chain couples TRBV5-1 to TRBJ2-7; D unclear. The CDR3 spans 13 residues. V was shortened by 4 bases and J by 5 bases, with 13 bases between the two germline ends. Germline V lookup: CDR1 SGHRS, CDR2 YFSETQ. CDR3 coding DNA: TGCGCCAGCAGCATCGTTAGTAACGACGAGCAGTACTTC. It translates to CASSIVSNDEQYF.

On this clone itself: One junction end disagrees with the germline gene, perhaps due to a read error. The V call is TRBV7-2, the J call TRBJ1-4; D is unresolved. The CDR3 consists of 14 residues. CDR1 is SGHTA, CDR2 FQGNSA, per germline. CDR3 bases: TGTGCCAGCAGCCTAGCCAACGCGGGGGAAAAACTGTTTTTT. Residues: CASSLANAGEKLFF.

This clone was observed a handful of times. The gene calls are TRBV6-5 and TRBJ2-2; 13 nucleotides line up with TRBD2. Looked up from germline, CDR1 is MNHEY and CDR2 is SVGAGI. Unmatched junction bases numbered 2, after V lost 6 bases and J lost 4 bases. This CDR3 comprises 15 residues. The CDR3 nucleotides read TGTGCCAGCAGAAGACTAGCGGGAGGCACCGGGGAGCTGTTTTTT. It encodes CASRRLAGGTGELFF.

This clone was found a few times. This chain links TRBV5-1 with TRBJ2-1; 8 positions agree with TRBD1. The CDR3 runs 15 residues. The V gene's germline CDR1 is SGHRS and CDR2 YFSETQ. V was pared by 0 bases and J by 8 bases, with 7 bases of the junction left unmatched. The DNA of the CDR3 is TGCGCCAGCAGCTTGGGGCCAGGGGGCTGGGATGAGCAGTTCTTC. Its protein product is CASSLGPGGWDEQFF.

This clone has a handful of counts. The chain uses TRBV10-3 and TRBJ1-2, with 12 bases aligning to TRBD1. The J segment lost 8 bases and the V segment lost 6 bases, leaving 7 bases of the junction unmatched. Looked up from germline, CDR1 is ENHRY and CDR2 is SYGVKD. The CDR3 totals 14 residues. The CDR3 is CAIRPGQGASGYTF. CDR3 DNA: TGTGCCATCAGGCCGGGACAGGGGGCAAGCGGCTACACCTTC.

The chain joins TRBV25-1 to TRBJ2-3; no firm D call. Looked up from germline, CDR1 is MGHDK and CDR2 is SYGVNS. V was trimmed by 2 bases and J by 7 bases, leaving 13 bases between them. CDR3 length equals 14 residues. This CDR3 is CASSEARVPYTQYF. DNA for the CDR3: TGTGCCAGCAGTGAAGCAAGGGTTCCATATACGCAGTATTTT.

The CDR3 region has the DNA TGTGCCTGGAGGACAGGGGGACAAGAGACCCAGTACTTC. Amino acids: CAWRTGGQETQYF. This chain uses TRBV30 with TRBJ2-5; 9 positions agree with TRBD1. The CDR3 runs 13 residues. From germline, CDR1 is GTSNPN and CDR2 SVGIG (reference sequence). V trimming: 3 bases; J trimming: 2 bases; junction bases outside the gene matches: 1.

The chain employs TRBV12-5 and TRBJ2-5; D is undetermined. There are 12 residues in the CDR3. Germline V lookup: CDR1 LGHNT, CDR2 FRNRAP. V was shortened by 2 bases and J by 3 bases, with 4 bases between the two germline ends. CDR3 in DNA: TGTGCTAGTGGTTTGACAGAAGAGACCCAGTACTTC. This encodes CASGLTEETQYF.

This chain connects TRBV7-2 to TRBJ1-2; 7 nucleotides match TRBD1. Germline V gene data show CDR1 as SGHTA and CDR2 as FQGNSA. The CDR3 length is 15 residues. The ends lost 5 bases at V and 3 bases at J; junction bases unmatched: 9. CDR3 DNA: TGTGCCAGCAGCCCAGGACAGGCCTTCCACTATGGCTACACCTTC. This sequence encodes CASSPGQAFHYGYTF.